This T cell receptor beta chain was documented in a study of T cell clusters in autoimmune cytopenias. Study-wide context: Per sample, median TRB depth was around 51,000 reads, yielding a median approximately 2,400 distinct clonotypes. The study, taken as a whole, reports: TRB repertoire shifts in secondary cytopenia and chronic lymphocytic leukemia mostly reflected lymphoma, not autoimmunity. The T cell clusters came from computational analysis alone and lack functional validation. Primary autoimmune cytopenia patients seemingly lacked the physiological T cell clusters found in healthy donors.

Judged by frequency, this clonotype is medium-sized. Its antigen remains unknown. TRB rearrangements were amplified by touch-down multiplex PCR with mixed TRB-A/B primers. Reanalyzing the multiplex PCR reads, TCRdb keeps one entry per CDR3 protein, without DNA. The sample has approximately 6,000 distinct CDR3 sequences. TRB amplification used around 0.25 ug of peripheral blood genomic DNA. The germline V gene encodes CDR1 GTSNPN and CDR2 SVGIG (reference sequence). This CDR3 is built from 12 residues. The TCR originated in a human donor with an autoimmune cytopenia or autoimmune hepatitis (not recorded which). Sequencing used peripheral blood. The chain employs TRBV30 and TRBJ2-3; without DNA, the TCRdb call of TRBD1 cannot be checked. CDR3 protein: CAWTKQGYTQYF.